The 17 T cell receptor beta chains presented below share a single source sample, sequenced in a study of blood T cell repertoires in COVID-19. Profiled with immunoSEQ multiplex PCR; TCRdb holds only in-frame clones, not every one. The sample records 150,000 to 250,000 clones, roughly 83% being singletons. The sequencing input was peripheral blood. These receptors came from a woman in her thirties or forties with COVID-19, enrolled during active disease.

The CDR3 spells CASSQEWSAGGLNEQFF. CDR3 sequence (DNA): TGCGCCAGCAGCCAAGAATGGTCAGCGGGGGGACTCAATGAGCAGTTCTTC. V usage is TRBV4-3 and J usage is TRBJ2-1; the match to TRBD2 covers 9 bases. The CDR3 contains 17 residues. Germline CDR1 LGHNA, CDR2 YSLEER. V dropped 0 bases and J dropped 6; count of bases not matched to a gene: 9.

V and J are TRBV19 and TRBJ1-3; D is possibly TRBD1 (6 bases). Germline CDR1 reads LNHDA; CDR2 reads SQIVND (reference sequence). The length of the CDR3 is 16 residues. V dropped 5 bases and J dropped 0 bases, with 14 bases sitting between them. CDR3 DNA sequence: TGTGCCAGTAGTCTCCAAGGACAGACCTCTGGAAACACCATATATTTT. Its translation is CASSLQGQTSGNTIYF.

The chain uses TRBV29-1 and TRBJ1-1; D not resolved. The CDR3 extends over 11 amino acids. V lost 4 bases and J 5 bases, leaving 8 bases between the germline ends. Germline-derived CDR1 and CDR2 are SQVTM and ANQGSEA. The CDR3 DNA sequence: TGCAGCGTTGGGCGGTTAACTGAAGCTTTCTTT. This sequence encodes CSVGRLTEAFF.

The J gene is TRBJ1-6, the V gene TRBV27; D is undetermined. This CDR3 has 14 residues. V lost 3 bases to trimming and J lost 8 bases, with 11 bases between them. Germline CDR1 and CDR2: MNHEY and SMNVEV (reference sequence). CDR3: CASSFSRFDSPLHF. CDR3 DNA sequence: TGTGCCAGCAGTTTCTCCCGGTTTGATTCACCCCTCCACTTT.

The CDR3 sequence: CASRSGANTGELFF. DNA of the CDR3: TGTGCCAGTAGGAGCGGGGCGAACACCGGGGAGCTGTTTTTT. The chain recombines TRBV19 with TRBJ2-2, with 7 positions matching TRBD2. From germline, CDR1 is LNHDA and CDR2 SQIVND (reference sequence). The length of the CDR3 is 14 residues. Trimming removed 6 bases from V and 0 bases from J; junction bases left unmatched: 1. Drawing the rest from reference TRBV19 and TRBJ2-2, the complete variable domain is DGGITQSPKYLFRKEGQNVTLSCEQNLNHDAMYWYRQDPGQGLRLIYYSQIVNDFQKGDIAEGYSVSREKKESFPLTVTSAQKNPTAFYLCASRSGANTGELFFGEGSRLTVL.

The chain has TRBV5-1 and TRBJ2-3, with 14 bases matching TRBD2. The CDR3 length is 16 residues. Germline CDR1 SGHRS, CDR2 YFSETQ. The V gene end was trimmed by 4 bases and the J gene end by 3 bases; junction bases not matched to a gene: 4. For the CDR3, the DNA is TGCGCCAGCAGCACCGGGACTAGCGGGAGTACAGATACGCAGTATTTT. This codes for CASSTGTSGSTDTQYF.

The chain couples TRBV9 to TRBJ1-5, with 7 positions matching TRBD1. Unmatched junction bases numbered 7, after V lost 0 bases and J lost 7 bases. This CDR3 is 15 amino acids long. The germline V gene has CDR1 SGDLS and CDR2 YYNGEE. CDR3 loop: CASSVATGEGQPQHF. The DNA of the CDR3 is TGTGCCAGCAGCGTAGCTACAGGGGAAGGCCAGCCCCAGCATTTT.

The chain links TRBV3-1 (or the pseudogene TRBV3-2) to TRBJ2-7; 9 bases are shared with TRBD1. The V gene's germline CDR1 is LGHDT and CDR2 YNNKEL (reference sequence). The CDR3 length is 13 residues. Losses at the gene ends were 0 bases for V and 6 bases for J; bases not matched to a gene: 0. CDR3 sequence (DNA): TGTGCCAGCAGCCAAGAGACAGGGGGCGAGCAGTACTTC. This translates into CASSQETGGEQYF.

The chain links TRBV7-2 to TRBJ2-2; tentatively, D is TRBD1 (5 bases). The germline CDR1 and CDR2 sequences are SGHTA and FQGNSA. With 4 bases removed from V and 8 bases from J, the gap between germline ends came to 11 bases. This CDR3 has 13 residues. As DNA, the CDR3 is TGTGCCAGCAGCTGGGGCAGAAGTGGGGAGCTGTTTTTT. Amino acids: CASSWGRSGELFF.

The V gene is TRBV3-1 (or the pseudogene TRBV3-2), the J gene TRBJ1-5, with D possibly TRBD1 on 5 matching bases. The CDR3 length is 14 residues. Trimming pared 3 bases from V and 6 bases from J, leaving 12 bases between. Germline lookup yields CDR1 LGHDT and CDR2 YNNKEL (reference sequence). As DNA, the CDR3 is TGTGCCAGCAGCCACCAGGGAACTTCTCAGCCCCAGCATTTT. Translation: CASSHQGTSQPQHF.

The J gene is TRBJ2-1, the V gene TRBV7-2; D not certain. This CDR3 region has 17 residues. Germline V gene sequence: CDR1 SGHTA, CDR2 FQGNSA. V was shortened by 1 base and J by 2 bases, with 15 bases between the two germline ends. The CDR3 DNA sequence: TGTGCCAGCAGCTTAGACCCTAGACCCCCGCCCTACAATGAGCAGTTCTTC. It specifies CASSLDPRPPPYNEQFF.

The chain recombines TRBV29-1 with TRBJ2-1, with 9 positions matching TRBD2. The V gene's germline CDR1 is SQVTM and CDR2 ANQGSEA. The CDR3 loop spans 13 amino acids. V trimming: 6 bases; J trimming: 2 bases; junction bases outside the gene matches: 2. The CDR3 sequence: CSVRGRAYNEQFF. Written as DNA, the CDR3 is TGCAGCGTACGCGGGAGGGCCTACAATGAGCAGTTCTTC.

The chain couples TRBV25-1 to TRBJ2-7, with 8 nucleotides matching TRBD1. The V and J ends lost 3 bases and 4 bases, in that order; junction bases with no gene match: 5. CDR3 length: 14 residues. CDR1 MGHDK and CDR2 SYGVNS come from the germline V gene. CDR3 nucleotides: TGTGCCAGCAGTGAGAGGACAGGGTTTTACGAGCAGTACTTC. Its protein product is CASSERTGFYEQYF.

This clone was recorded only once. This sequence joins TRBV7-2 and TRBJ1-2; D possibly corresponds to TRBD1 (5 bases). Germline loops: CDR1 SGHTA, CDR2 FQGNSA. The CDR3 has 14 amino acids. Trimming took off 4 bases at V and 7 bases at J, with 16 bases between the two ends. CDR3 sequence (DNA): TGTGCCAGCAGCTCTAGGGACTCGGCGGGTGGCTACACCTTC. Translation: CASSSRDSAGGYTF.

This clone came up a few times. The chain recombines TRBV10-3 with TRBJ2-2; D might be TRBD1 (5 bases). This CDR3 region has 15 residues. The germline V and J ends were trimmed by 3 bases and 1 base, with 9 bases remaining between them. Germline CDR1 reads ENHRY; CDR2 reads SYGVKD. CDR3: CAISDRGQNTGELFF. The CDR3 DNA reads TGTGCCATCAGTGACCGCGGACAGAACACCGGGGAGCTGTTTTTT.

A single count supports this clone. This chain links TRBV29-1 with TRBJ2-3, with 10 positions matching TRBD1. CDR1 and CDR2 (germline): SQVTM, ANQGSEA. The length of the CDR3 is 16 residues. Trimming at V came to 0 bases and at J to 2 bases, leaving 5 bases not matched to a gene. CDR3 sequence (DNA): TGCAGCGTTGAAGATCTGGGGACAGGGGACACAGATACGCAGTATTTT. Protein: CSVEDLGTGDTDTQYF.

J is TRBJ1-1 and V is TRBV29-1; D remains unclear. CDR3 size: 11 residues. The germline V gene has CDR1 SQVTM and CDR2 ANQGSEA. V was clipped by 5 bases and J by 3 bases, with 7 bases between them. For the CDR3, the DNA is TGCAGCGTTTATGTGTACACTGAAGCTTTCTTT. Translation: CSVYVYTEAFF.